This entry lists 10 T cell receptor beta chains sequenced from one sample in a study of early T cells in non-severe SARS-CoV-2 infection. TCRdb re-derived calls from the 5' RACE reads in MiXCR, one entry per CDR3 protein. The data contain 20,000 to 25,000 distinct CDR3 sequences, 4% to 5% of them seen just once; the ten biggest clones take up about 16%. Material: whole blood. The source is an adult who was a healthcare worker with PCR-confirmed SARS-CoV-2 infection or an uninfected control (not recorded which).

This clonotype was detected ten times or more. The V and J genes are TRBV6-1 and TRBJ1-5; 8 bases match TRBD1. The CDR3 runs to 15 residues. Trimming removed 6 bases from V and 2 bases from J; junction bases left unmatched: 6. Germline V lookup: CDR1 MNHNS, CDR2 SASEGT. The CDR3, as DNA: TGTGCCAGCAGACAACAGACAGGGGGCAATCAGCCCCAGCATTTT. Translating gives CASRQQTGGNQPQHF.

Ten or more counts support this clonotype. The chain couples TRBV10-1 to TRBJ2-1; 7 bases are shared with TRBD1. V gave up 5 bases and J gave up 6 bases; unmatched junction bases: 4. The CDR3 extends over 13 amino acids. Germline V CDR1 and CDR2: WNHNN, SYGVQD (reference sequence). CDR3 sequence (DNA): TGCGCCAGCAGTCGGGACAGCCTCAATGAGCAGTTCTTC. Its translation is CASSRDSLNEQFF.

The chain carries TRBV20-1 and TRBJ1-5; unclear D gene. CDR1 and CDR2 from the germline V gene are DFQATT and SNEGSKA (reference sequence). V dropped 6 bases and J dropped 0 bases, with 9 bases sitting between them. CDR3 length: 13 residues. In nucleotides, the CDR3 is TGCAGTGCAAGGACGGATAGCAATCAGCCCCAGCATTTT. Translated: CSARTDSNQPQHF.

As for this clonotype: A junction end diverges from the germline sequence, so it may reflect a read error. J is TRBJ2-3 and V is TRBV29-1, with 9 bases matching TRBD2. Germline V gives CDR1 SQVTM, CDR2 ANQGSEA. The CDR3 has 12 residues. The CDR3 nucleotides read TGCAGTGTTGAAGAGGGCCGGACTAGCGTCCATTTT. Residues: CSVEEGRTSVHF.

This clonotype was counted only a few times. The genes are TRBV6-5 and TRBJ2-2; no reliable D call. The CDR3 is made up of 13 amino acids. The germline V gene encodes CDR1 MNHEY and CDR2 SVGAGI. Trimming shortened V by 6 bases and J by 0 bases, and 5 bases separated the two germline ends. CDR3 DNA: TGTGCCAGCAGGGATACGAACACCGGGGAGCTGTTTTTT. Translation: CASRDTNTGELFF.

There are many counts of this clonotype. This chain links TRBV2 with TRBJ2-3; D may match TRBD1 or TRBD2 (5 bases each). Per the germline V gene, CDR1 is SNHLY and CDR2 is FYNNEI. The V gene lost 3 bases and the J gene lost 2 bases, with 12 bases spanning the gap. CDR3 length equals 15 residues. The CDR3 bases are TGTGCCAGCAGTGACGCTATTGGGACCACAGATACGCAGTATTTT. Its protein product is CASSDAIGTTDTQYF.

The rearrangement joins TRBV12-3 or TRBV12-4 to TRBJ1-5; D remains ambiguous. V lost 6 bases and J 3 bases, leaving 15 bases between the germline ends. CDR3 length: 15 residues. This CDR3 is CASRPAGSNNQPQHF. The CDR3 bases are TGTGCCAGCAGACCGGCGGGAAGCAACAATCAGCCCCAGCATTTT.

This clonotype was detected ten times or more. The chain joins TRBV7-9 to TRBJ1-1; no clear D gene. Trimming pared 0 bases from V and 0 bases from J, leaving 5 bases between. CDR1 SEHNR and CDR2 FQNEAQ come from the germline V gene (reference sequence). The CDR3 is made up of 14 amino acids. The CDR3 here is CASSLAGVNTEAFF. The DNA for the CDR3 is TGTGCCAGCAGCTTAGCTGGCGTGAACACTGAAGCTTTCTTT.

This clonotype was counted only a few times. V usage is TRBV15 and J usage is TRBJ2-7; possible D gene TRBD1, 5 bases. Germline-derived CDR1 and CDR2 are LNHNV and YYDKDF (reference sequence). V was pared by 0 bases and J by 2 bases, with 8 bases between. The CDR3 consists of 14 residues. In DNA form, the CDR3 reads TGTGCCACCAGCAGAGATCCAGGGACCTACGAGCAGTACTTC. This gives the protein CATSRDPGTYEQYF.

In its sample, this clonotype was seen a few times. The V and J genes are TRBV12-3 or TRBV12-4 and TRBJ2-7; D gene uncertain. Trimming removed 3 bases from V and 3 bases from J, with 6 bases in between. The CDR3 has 12 residues. This CDR3 reads CASSFRGYEQYF. The CDR3 DNA sequence: TGTGCCAGCAGTTTTCGAGGCTACGAGCAGTACTTC.